Reported below is one T cell receptor beta chain. Its antigen is unknown. This entry belongs to a study of shared clonotypes between healthy human individuals. Ten immunoSEQ deep assay plates were used by the authors to sequence unsorted PBMC DNA. Sequencing used immunoSEQ multiplex PCR; TCRdb keeps in-frame clones, though not all of them. Among around 480,000 clones listed, about three quarters were seen once. CDR1 LGHNA and CDR2 YSLEER come from the germline V gene. V dropped 0 bases and J dropped 4 bases, with 7 bases sitting between them. The length of the CDR3 is 13 residues. Study conclusions and caveats: Depth of sequencing was expected to influence donor clonotype sharing. The genetic and exposure-history diversity represented was limited by few donors. Tissues were not sampled, only blood, and their repertoires likely differ.

The chain is built from TRBV4-3 and TRBJ2-7; no clear D gene. The sequenced material came from PBMCs. This TCR was sampled from a woman aged 40 to 50 in good health. Some clones in this sample may be carry-over from other donors' samples. The CDR3 bases are TGCGCCAGCAGCCAAGATCACGGGTACGAGCAGTACTTC. Its protein is CASSQDHGYEQYF.